The text below deals with one T cell receptor (beta chain). Repertoires were generated with immunoSEQ multiplex PCR, while TCRdb's copy carries only in-frame clones and drops some. The sample includes around 430,000 clones, around nine tenths of them seen just once. The data belong to a study of blood T cell repertoires in COVID-19. There are 14 residues in the CDR3. The V gene lost 2 bases and the J gene lost 7 bases, with 14 bases spanning the gap. The V gene's germline CDR1 is SEHNR and CDR2 FQNEAQ (reference sequence). The material sequenced was PBMCs or T cells enriched from blood (not recorded which). The TCR sequence derives from a woman aged 50 to 60 who had recovered from COVID-19. The V call is TRBV7-9, the J call TRBJ1-2; possible D gene TRBD1, 5 bases. CDR3 sequence (DNA): TGTGCCAGCAGCTTAAATGGGGCGCGTGGTGGCTACACCTTC. It encodes CASSLNGARGGYTF. Full variable domain (rest looked up from reference TRBV7-9 and TRBJ1-2): DTGVSQNPRHKITKRGQNVTFRCDPISEHNRLYWYRQTLGQGPEFLTYFQNEAQLEKSRLLSDRFSAERPKGSFSTLEIQRTEQGDSAMYLCASSLNGARGGYTFGSGTRLTVV.